These 17 T cell receptor beta chains were all obtained from the same sample, sequenced in a study of CD8 T cells in Susac syndrome. RNA, at roughly 0.5 to 1 ug, was reverse transcribed with random hexamers. One entry per CDR3 protein, called by TCRdb with MiXCR from the immunoSEQ multiplex PCR reads. The profile shows about 150,000 distinct CDR3 sequences, 90% to 95% of them singletons. The specimen was CD4+ T cells from PBMCs. These receptors all come from a human donor with Susac syndrome.

This rearrangement joins TRBV11-3 to TRBJ2-5, with D possibly matching TRBD2 (5 bases). Germline loops: CDR1 SGHNT, CDR2 YENEEA. V was trimmed by 5 bases and J by 4 bases, leaving 11 bases between them. The CDR3 spans 13 residues. In DNA, the CDR3 is TGTGCCAGCAGCAAAGGACTTCGAGAGACCCAGTACTTC. Protein sequence: CASSKGLRETQYF.

The chain links TRBV20-1 to TRBJ1-6, with 7 bases fitting TRBD1. Per the germline V gene, CDR1 is DFQATT and CDR2 is SNEGSKA (reference sequence). V was pared by 1 base and J by 5 bases, with 2 bases of the junction left unmatched. The CDR3 extends over 14 amino acids. CDR3: CSARAGQDNSPLHF. The CDR3 DNA is TGCAGTGCTAGAGCTGGACAGGATAATTCACCCCTCCACTTT.

V and J are TRBV4-2 and TRBJ2-7, with D tentatively TRBD2 (6 bases). The CDR3 is 15 amino acids. Trimming took 0 bases from V and 6 from J, leaving 15 bases between them. Germline-derived CDR1 and CDR2 are LGHNA and YNFKEQ. The CDR3 DNA reads TGTGCCAGCAGCCAAGAGCCGGGACTTCTGTCCGAGCAGTACTTC. Translation gives CASSQEPGLLSEQYF.

The chain links TRBV12-3 or TRBV12-4 to TRBJ2-1; TRBD1 aligns across 8 bases. The ends lost 5 bases at V and 4 bases at J; junction bases unmatched: 4. There are 14 residues in the CDR3. DNA for the CDR3: TGTGCCAGCAGTCCCAGGGGGCCTTACAATGAGCAGTTCTTC. Translated, it gives CASSPRGPYNEQFF.

The CDR3 loop is CSVEDVGPEAGELFF. In DNA form, the CDR3 reads TGCAGCGTTGAAGACGTCGGACCGGAAGCCGGGGAGCTGTTTTTT. The chain carries TRBV29-1 and TRBJ2-2; D is unresolved. The length of the CDR3 is 15 residues. V was clipped by 0 bases and J by 6 bases, with 14 bases between them. CDR1 and CDR2 from the germline V gene are SQVTM and ANQGSEA.

The V and J genes are TRBV5-4 and TRBJ2-3; tentatively, D is TRBD2 (7 bases). The germline V and J ends were trimmed by 4 bases and 1 base, with 16 bases remaining between them. This CDR3 contains 16 residues. Per germline, CDR1 SGHNT and CDR2 YYREEE (reference sequence). The CDR3 loop is CASSPTGGRGTDTQYF. As DNA, the CDR3 is TGTGCCAGCAGCCCCACCGGGGGGCGCGGCACAGATACGCAGTATTTT.

The chain links TRBV7-8 to TRBJ2-3; D gene unclear. The CDR3 totals 15 residues. CDR1 and CDR2 (germline): SGHVS, FQNEAQ. Between the trimmed V and J ends, which lost 7 bases and 1 base, there was a span of 15 bases. DNA for the CDR3: TGTGCCAGCAACGACCAGGCTCTAGGCACAGATACGCAGTATTTT. Protein product: CASNDQALGTDTQYF.

The chain employs TRBV29-1 and TRBJ2-1, with TRBD1 identical over 7 bases. CDR3 length equals 12 residues. Germline-derived CDR1 and CDR2 are SQVTM and ANQGSEA. CDR3 DNA sequence: TGCAGTACCAGACAGGGACGGAGTGAGCAGTTCTTC. Protein: CSTRQGRSEQFF.

The chain links TRBV6-6 to TRBJ1-3; D is undetermined. CDR1 is MNHNY, CDR2 SVGAGI, per germline (reference sequence). The CDR3 spans 15 residues. Trimming left V 8 bases short and J 0 bases short, with 14 bases between. The CDR3 protein is CASALSGNSGNTIYF. DNA of the CDR3: TGTGCCAGCGCTCTCTCGGGCAACTCTGGAAACACCATATATTTT.

This clonotype was seen a single time. The chain uses TRBV20-1 and TRBJ1-4; D remains unclear. V was trimmed by 4 bases and J by 4 bases, leaving 13 bases between them. In germline, CDR1 is DFQATT, CDR2 SNEGSKA (reference sequence). The CDR3 loop spans 14 amino acids. The CDR3 bases are TGCAGTGCTACCTCTTGGGCCCTTAATGAAAAACTGTTTTTT. Its protein product is CSATSWALNEKLFF.

The chain combines TRBV9 with TRBJ1-5; 7 bases fit TRBD1. Germline V CDR1 and CDR2: SGDLS, YYNGEE. There are 14 residues in the CDR3. With 3 bases clipped from V and 5 bases from J, the junction kept 5 bases outside the gene matches. In DNA form, the CDR3 reads TGTGCCAGCAGCGACCGGGACAGCTATCAGCCCCAGCATTTT. Translating gives CASSDRDSYQPQHF. Filled out from reference TRBV9 and TRBJ1-5, the complete variable domain reads DSGVTQTPKHLITATGQRVTLRCSPRSGDLSVYWYQQSLDQGLQFLIQYYNGEERAKGNILERFSAQQFPDLHSELNLSSLELGDSALYFCASSDRDSYQPQHFGDGTRLSIL.

The chain combines TRBV3-1 with TRBJ2-5, with TRBD2 matching 10 bases. Unmatched junction bases numbered 12, after V lost 4 bases and J lost 4 bases. CDR3 length: 17 amino acids. Germline loops: CDR1 LGHDT, CDR2 YNNKEL (reference sequence). In DNA form, the CDR3 reads TGTGCCAGCAGCCGAGGGACTAGCGCGACCGGTAGAGAGACCCAGTACTTC. This encodes CASSRGTSATGRETQYF.

The V gene is TRBV4-1, the J gene TRBJ2-5; no clear D. The germline V gene has CDR1 MGHRA and CDR2 YSYEKL. Trimming stripped 1 base from V and 3 bases from J, with 15 bases between. This CDR3 is built from 16 residues. CDR3 region: CASSQVNLGFKETQYF. The DNA of the CDR3 is TGCGCCAGCAGCCAAGTTAACCTGGGGTTTAAAGAGACCCAGTACTTC.

This clonotype has just one count. V gene TRBV12-3 or TRBV12-4 combines with J gene TRBJ2-1; D not certain. The CDR3 consists of 13 residues. The V end was cut by 6 bases, the J end by 9 bases, with 15 bases between. For the CDR3, the DNA is TGTGCCAGCAGCCCTCGTGCGTCGAGTGAGCAGTTCTTC. Its protein product is CASSPRASSEQFF.

The chain joins TRBV9 to TRBJ1-1; D not certain. Germline V gene data show CDR1 as SGDLS and CDR2 as YYNGEE. The CDR3 covers 13 residues. V dropped 6 bases and J dropped 0 bases, with 9 bases sitting between them. The CDR3 DNA reads TGTGCCAGCAAAAGGGTAATGAACACTGAAGCTTTCTTT. This sequence encodes CASKRVMNTEAFF.

This clonotype appeared once. V and J are TRBV5-1 and TRBJ2-1; 9 nucleotides line up with TRBD2. V trimming: 4 bases; J trimming: 7 bases; junction bases outside the gene matches: 12. This CDR3 is built from 16 residues. The germline V gene encodes CDR1 SGHRS and CDR2 YFSETQ. The CDR3 region is CASSIAGTSRFNEQFF. Here the CDR3 DNA reads TGCGCCAGCAGCATAGCCGGGACTAGCCGTTTTAATGAGCAGTTCTTC.

This chain links TRBV5-1 with TRBJ2-5, with unresolved D. The CDR3 extends over 14 amino acids. V lost 3 bases, J lost 5 bases, and 14 bases lay in between. Germline assignment: CDR1 SGHRS and CDR2 YFSETQ. CDR3: CASSSGNTRETQYF. The DNA of the CDR3 is TGCGCCAGCAGCTCGGGCAACACTCGGGAGACCCAGTACTTC.